Sequencing of this T cell receptor beta chain was carried out in a study of shared clonotypes between healthy human individuals. Background on the study: CD8 memory received one plate per donor, CD8 naive two, CD4 memory three and CD4 naive three. Regarding the study as a whole: Naive subsets generally had larger estimated richness than memory subsets. The authors sampled blood alone, and tissue repertoires likely differ.

Remarks on this clone: The target antigen is unknown.

Germline loops: CDR1 SGHVS, CDR2 FNYEAQ. V was clipped by 5 bases and J by 6 bases, with 13 bases between them. The CDR3 length is 14 residues. Assay: immunoSEQ multiplex PCR; the TCRdb copy retains only in-frame clones and omits some. The sample includes about 2 million clones, about 95% seen only once; the top ten take more than 0.9%. Cells designated naive CD8 were CD45RO-negative and were positively selected for CCR7, with terminally differentiated effector memory CD45RA+ cells excluded. Sequencing used naive CD8+ T cells sorted from blood. This sequence originates from a man younger than 30 in good health. This chain joins TRBV7-6 and TRBJ1-4, with a possible D match to TRBD1 (6 bases). The CDR3 loop is CASSDAGGHEKLFF. The CDR3, as DNA: TGTGCCAGCAGCGATGCTGGGGGGCATGAAAAACTGTTTTTT. Full variable domain (missing parts from reference TRBV7-6 and TRBJ1-4): GAGVSQSPRYKVTKRGQDVALRCDPISGHVSLYWYRQALGQGPEFLTYFNYEAQQDKSGLPNDRFSAERPEGSISTLTIQRTEQRDSAMYRCASSDAGGHEKLFFGSGTQLSVL.